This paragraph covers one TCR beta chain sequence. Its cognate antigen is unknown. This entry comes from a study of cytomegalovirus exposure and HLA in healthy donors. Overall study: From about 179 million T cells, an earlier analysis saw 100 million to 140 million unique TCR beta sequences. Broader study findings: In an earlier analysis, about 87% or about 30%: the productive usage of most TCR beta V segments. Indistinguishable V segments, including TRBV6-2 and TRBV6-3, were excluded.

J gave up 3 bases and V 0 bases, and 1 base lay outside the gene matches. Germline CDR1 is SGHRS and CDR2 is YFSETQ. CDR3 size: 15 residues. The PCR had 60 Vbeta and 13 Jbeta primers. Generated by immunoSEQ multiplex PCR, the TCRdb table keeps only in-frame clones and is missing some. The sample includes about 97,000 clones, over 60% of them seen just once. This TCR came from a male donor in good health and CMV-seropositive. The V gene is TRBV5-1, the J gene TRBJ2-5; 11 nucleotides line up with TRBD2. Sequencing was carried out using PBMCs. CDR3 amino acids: CASSLVTSGEETQYF. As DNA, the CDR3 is TGCGCCAGCAGCTTGGTGACTAGCGGGGAAGAGACCCAGTACTTC.